The clone carrying this TCR beta chain was detected once. Its specificity is unknown. Genomic DNA belonging to each subset was distributed in equal measure over several immunoSEQ plates. Profiling relied on immunoSEQ multiplex PCR, and the TCRdb table lists in-frame clones only, not all of them. This table holds fewer than 700,000 clones, 85% to 95% found once. The data were taken from a study of shared clonotypes between healthy human individuals. Study overall: In total, the donors were a couple of women and a few men aged 18 to 49. Findings and caveats of the study: The naive CD4 repertoires of a few donors were compared, and approximately 5% of clonotypes were shared.

Naive CD8 populations comprised CD45RO-negative cells positively selected for CCR7, excluding terminally differentiated effector memory CD45RA+ cells. Donors, healthy HIV-negative adults, lacked recent acute infections or vaccinations. The specimen was naive CD8+ T cells sorted from blood. This sequence originates from a woman between 25 and 40 years old in good health.

CDR3 sequence reads: CASSKSEPAGLDSYEQYF. The CDR3 coding sequence is TGTGCCAGCAGCAAATCCGAACCAGCGGGACTTGACTCCTACGAGCAGTACTTC. The chain joins TRBV11-2 to TRBJ2-7; 7 bases line up with TRBD2. The J segment lost 0 bases and the V segment lost 5 bases, leaving 16 bases of the junction unmatched. CDR1 and CDR2 (germline): SGHAT, FQNNGV. This CDR3 contains 18 residues.